The rows below give T cell receptor beta chains drawn from one sample of a study of T cell repertoires in cytomegalovirus infection. One entry per CDR3 protein results from TCRdb running MiXCR on the reads. The sample yields about 360,000 distinct CDR3 sequences, about a sixth seen once. Sequenced sample: PBMCs. These receptors originate from a human donor in good health (CMV status not recorded). Some clones in this sample may be carry-over from other donors' samples. Each CDR3 is given with its conserved first and last residue. D genes are given only for firm matches. Where a row states a size, it is once, few, many or the class of an expanded clone; other rows omit it.

TRBJ1-4	TRBD1	TRBV7-2	few	TGTGCCAGCAGCCTCACGGGTACAGGGGGTGAAAAACTGTTTTTT	CASSLTGTGGEKLFF
TRBJ2-7	-	TRBV20-1	-	TGCAGTGCTAGAGATCAGACTTTGGACGAGCAGTACTTC	CSARDQTLDEQYF
TRBJ1-6	-	TRBV6-1	many	TGTGCCAGCAGAGAGAGAGGATCACCCCTCCACTTT	CASRERGSPLHF
TRBJ2-3	TRBD2	TRBV5-4	many	TGTGCCAGCAGCGGTGGGACTACCCGCACAGATACGCAGTATTTT	CASSGGTTRTDTQYF
TRBJ1-3	-	TRBV5-1	-	TGCGCCAGCAGCTTGGACGGGCAGGGGACTGGAAACACCATATATTTT	CASSLDGQGTGNTIYF
TRBJ1-5	TRBD1	TRBV6-2/TRBV6-3	many	TGTGCCAGCAGTTACCGCCGGGGACAGGGTTGGGATCAGCCCCAGCATTTT	CASSYRRGQGWDQPQHF
TRBJ1-2	-	TRBV20-1	-	TGCAGTGCTCGGCAGGGGACTAACTATGGCTACACCTTC	CSARQGTNYGYTF
TRBJ1-5	-	TRBV11-2	-	TGTGCCAGCAGCATGGGACTGGGTGATCAGCCCCAGCATTTT	CASSMGLGDQPQHF
TRBJ2-3	-	TRBV6-2/TRBV6-3	few	TGTGCCAGCAGTTACTCACCTGGACAGCCAGCCTCCACAGATACGCAGTATTTT	CASSYSPGQPASTDTQYF
TRBJ2-3	-	TRBV7-2	many	TGTGCCAGCAGCTTACTAGGTTCCTTCGCGCTCGGAGATACGCAGTATTTT	CASSLLGSFALGDTQYF
TRBJ1-1	TRBD1	TRBV2	many	TGTGCCAGCAGCCGGGACAGGGGCACTGAAGCTTTCTTT	CASSRDRGTEAFF
TRBJ1-5	TRBD1	TRBV7-8	many	TGTGCCAGCAGCTTACGGGGAGGGGGCCAGCCCCAGCATTTT	CASSLRGGGQPQHF
TRBJ1-1	-	TRBV2	many	TGTGCCAGCCAAGGACTCGGAAATGAAGCTTTCTTT	CASQGLGNEAFF